The 23 T cell receptor beta chains presented below share a single source sample, sequenced in a study of shared clonotypes between healthy human individuals. The assay was immunoSEQ multiplex PCR, and TCRdb's table has in-frame clones only and misses some. The sample has 1.5 million to 2.5 million clones, less than 95% seen once. Positively selected for CCR7, the CD45RO-negative cells used as naive CD8 cells excluded terminally differentiated effector memory CD45RA+ cells. Sequencing was performed on naive CD8+ T cells sorted from blood. Receptors originate from a man aged 18 to 30 in good health.

This chain joins TRBV5-4 and TRBJ2-3, with D tentatively TRBD1 (5 bases). Deletions cut 0 bases from V and 2 bases from J, with 13 bases between. Germline assignment: CDR1 SGHNT and CDR2 YYREEE (reference sequence). This CDR3 has 16 amino acids. CDR3 loop: CASSLATVSITDTQYF. CDR3 sequence (DNA): TGTGCCAGCAGCTTGGCGACAGTCTCAATCACAGATACGCAGTATTTT.

This sequence joins TRBV2 and TRBJ2-2, with D perhaps matching TRBD1 (6 bases). CDR1 and CDR2 from the germline V gene are SNHLY and FYNNEI. The V gene lost 2 bases and the J gene lost 7 bases, with 17 bases spanning the gap. The CDR3 sequence is 16 residues long. The CDR3 DNA sequence: TGTGCCAGCAGTGAATCCCTAGTGGGGGCTGGCGGGGAGCTGTTTTTT. Its translation is CASSESLVGAGGELFF.

The gene calls are TRBV11-3 and TRBJ2-7; D is uncertain. The CDR3 runs to 13 residues. The V gene's germline CDR1 is SGHNT and CDR2 YENEEA. V lost 2 bases and J lost 0, with 5 bases in between. The CDR3: CASSLSYSYEQYF. The CDR3 DNA follows: TGTGCCAGCAGCTTATCTTACTCCTACGAGCAGTACTTC. Using reference TRBV11-3 and TRBJ2-7 for the parts outside the CDR3, the full variable domain is EAGVVQSPRYKIIEKKQPVAFWCNPISGHNTLYWYLQNLGQGPELLIRYENEEAVDDSQLPKDRFSAERLKGVDSTLKIQPAELGDSAVYLCASSLSYSYEQYFGPGTRLTVT.

The chain recombines TRBV2 with TRBJ2-1, with TRBD1 matching 8 bases. The ends lost 4 bases at V and 9 bases at J; junction bases unmatched: 14. The CDR3 has 16 residues. Per germline, CDR1 SNHLY and CDR2 FYNNEI. CDR3 nucleotides: TGTGCCAGCAGTGCGTCAGGGCAGGGGGCCCTGGGTGAGCAGTTCTTC. It specifies CASSASGQGALGEQFF.

The chain combines TRBV27 with TRBJ2-3; D possibly matches TRBD1 or TRBD2 (5 bases each). There are 15 residues in the CDR3. Germline assignment: CDR1 MNHEY and CDR2 SMNVEV (reference sequence). With 3 bases removed from V and 13 bases from J, the gap between germline ends came to 23 bases. CDR3 coding DNA: TGTGCCAGCAGTTTTCTCGGGACGAGTTGGAAGGAGGAGTATTTT. The encoded protein is CASSFLGTSWKEEYF.

The chain carries TRBV7-9 and TRBJ2-1; D might be TRBD2 (7 bases). Trimming pared 0 bases from V and 7 bases from J, leaving 13 bases between. The CDR3 has 15 residues. Germline values: CDR1 SEHNR, CDR2 FQNEAQ (reference sequence). This chain's CDR3 is CASSLAGGALNEQFF. DNA for the CDR3: TGTGCCAGCAGCTTAGCAGGGGGGGCCCTTAATGAGCAGTTCTTC. The complete variable domain, with remaining parts taken from reference TRBV7-9 and TRBJ2-1, reads DTGVSQNPRHKITKRGQNVTFRCDPISEHNRLYWYRQTLGQGPEFLTYFQNEAQLEKSRLLSDRFSAERPKGSFSTLEIQRTEQGDSAMYLCASSLAGGALNEQFFGPGTRLTVL.

The rearrangement joins TRBV25-1 to TRBJ2-3; D unclear. Germline V gives CDR1 MGHDK, CDR2 SYGVNS. Trimming took off 0 bases at V and 6 bases at J, with 13 bases between the two ends. The CDR3 length is 15 residues. The CDR3 DNA reads TGTGCCAGCAGTGAATATGGCCAGGTGAGGGATACGCAGTATTTT. It yields the protein CASSEYGQVRDTQYF.

A single count supports this clone. This rearrangement joins TRBV11-2 to TRBJ2-3; D may be TRBD1 (5 bases). CDR1 and CDR2 (germline): SGHAT, FQNNGV. This CDR3 comprises 17 residues. V was trimmed by 0 bases and J by 0 bases, leaving 13 bases between them. This chain's CDR3 is CASSLEEAGISTDTQYF. CDR3 DNA sequence: TGTGCCAGCAGCTTAGAAGAGGCAGGGATTAGCACAGATACGCAGTATTTT.

In this sample, this clone turned up a few times. The J gene is TRBJ1-6, the V gene TRBV7-8; D perhaps matches TRBD1 (5 bases). The ends were cut back, 3 bases at V and 4 bases at J, with 13 bases in the middle. Germline CDR1 and CDR2: SGHVS and FQNEAQ. The CDR3 contains 16 residues. The CDR3, as DNA: TGTGCCAGCAGCTTTGTAAGGGGCGAGTATAATTCACCCCTCCACTTT. This encodes CASSFVRGEYNSPLHF. Based on the CDR3 plus reference TRBV7-8 and TRBJ1-6, the full variable domain is GAGVSQSPRYKVAKRGQDVALRCDPISGHVSLFWYQQALGQGPEFLTYFQNEAQLDKSGLPSDRFFAERPEGSVSTLKIQRTQQEDSAVYLCASSFVRGEYNSPLHFGNGTRLTVT.

This clone was found once. The chain employs TRBV27 and TRBJ1-2; D gene uncertain. V dropped 4 bases and J dropped 4 bases, with 13 bases sitting between them. CDR1 MNHEY and CDR2 SMNVEV come from the germline V gene (reference sequence). The CDR3 runs to 14 residues. The CDR3 reads CASSSKDRGYGYTF. The CDR3, as DNA: TGTGCCAGCAGTTCAAAGGACCGTGGCTATGGCTACACCTTC.

This sequence joins TRBV23-1 and TRBJ1-1; no firm D call. TRBV23-1 is an open reading frame whose function is uncertain. The CDR3 spans 15 residues. V lost 3 bases and J 1 base, leaving 12 bases between the germline ends. The CDR3 DNA is TGCGCCAGCAGTCAGAACCGGTCCTCGAACACTGAAGCTTTCTTT. It translates to CASSQNRSSNTEAFF.

This clone was observed a few times. Other DNA sequences within the sample encode an identical CDR3. The V call is TRBV7-9, the J call TRBJ1-4, with no clear D. V was cut by 2 bases and J by 7 bases, with 2 bases left in between. CDR3 size: 11 residues. Germline values: CDR1 SEHNR, CDR2 FQNEAQ (reference sequence). The CDR3 nucleotides read TGTGCCAGCAGCTTAAGTGAAAAACTGTTTTTT. This gives the protein CASSLSEKLFF.

The chain carries TRBV6-1 and TRBJ1-5; no definite D call. This CDR3 has 15 amino acids. Germline loops: CDR1 MNHNS, CDR2 SASEGT. Trimming took off 0 bases at V and 1 base at J, with 7 bases between the two ends. This CDR3 reads CASSEAEGSNQPQHF. The CDR3 DNA sequence: TGTGCCAGCAGTGAAGCGGAGGGAAGCAATCAGCCCCAGCATTTT.

The chain carries TRBV11-2 and TRBJ1-3; D is unresolved. CDR3 length: 16 residues. Germline CDR1 and CDR2: SGHAT and FQNNGV. V lost 5 bases and J lost 2, with 16 bases in between. CDR3 residues: CASSPTRTTTGNTIYF. The CDR3 region has the DNA TGTGCCAGCAGCCCAACCAGGACTACGACTGGAAACACCATATATTTT.

J is TRBJ2-1 and V is TRBV4-3; either TRBD1 or TRBD2 may supply D (5 bases each). Trimming took off 0 bases at V and 2 bases at J, with 20 bases between the two ends. This CDR3 spans 19 amino acids. From germline, CDR1 is LGHNA and CDR2 YSLEER. The CDR3 region has the DNA TGCGCCAGCAGCCAAGAAAGTACCGGGGCCCATGTTACCTACAATGAGCAGTTCTTC. It is translated as CASSQESTGAHVTYNEQFF.

In this sample, this clone turned up once. This chain joins TRBV14 and TRBJ2-7; D is undetermined. The germline V gene has CDR1 SGHDN and CDR2 FVKESK. Trimming removed 0 bases from V and 3 bases from J, with 12 bases in between. The CDR3 totals 15 residues. The CDR3: CASSQETVIGYEQYF. CDR3 DNA sequence: TGTGCCAGCAGCCAAGAAACCGTGATCGGCTACGAGCAGTACTTC.

The J gene is TRBJ2-2, the V gene TRBV2; D ambiguous. Trimming cost V 3 bases and J 4 bases, with 12 bases left between them. CDR1 is SNHLY and CDR2 is FYNNEI in the germline V gene. CDR3 length: 15 amino acids. This CDR3 reads CASSERNSGTGELFF. CDR3 nucleotides: TGTGCCAGCAGTGAGAGGAATTCAGGCACCGGGGAGCTGTTTTTT.

The V and J genes are TRBV28 and TRBJ1-5; a possible D gene is TRBD1 (6 bases). The V end lost 3 bases, the J end lost 1 base, and 16 bases lay between the germline ends. The CDR3 extends over 17 amino acids. CDR1 and CDR2 from the germline V gene are MDHEN and SYDVKM. The CDR3 DNA reads as TGTGCCAGCAGTTTCACCGGGGGGCAAGGAAGCAATCAGCCCCAGCATTTT. Protein product: CASSFTGGQGSNQPQHF.

The table lists this clone with a count of one. Other DNA sequences within the sample encode an identical CDR3. V is TRBV19 and J is TRBJ2-7, with a weak D call TRBD2 (6 bases). This CDR3 comprises 14 residues. Germline V gene sequence: CDR1 LNHDA, CDR2 SQIVND (reference sequence). With 5 bases removed from V and 0 bases from J, the gap between germline ends came to 11 bases. The CDR3 reads CASSSGVGSYEQYF. As DNA, the CDR3 is TGTGCCAGTAGTTCGGGGGTGGGCTCCTACGAGCAGTACTTC.

This clone was found a few times. This chain uses TRBV2 with TRBJ1-2; 7 nucleotides align to TRBD1. V lost 9 bases, J lost 0 bases, and 7 bases stayed unmatched. The CDR3 is made up of 14 amino acids. Germline lookup yields CDR1 SNHLY and CDR2 FYNNEI. The CDR3 DNA sequence: TGTGCCAGGCAGGGGGACATATCTAACTATGGCTACACCTTC. This codes for CARQGDISNYGYTF.

The chain couples TRBV9 to TRBJ1-6; TRBD1 is a possible D gene (6 bases). The CDR3 covers 18 residues. CDR1 and CDR2 (germline): SGDLS, YYNGEE. Trimming removed 0 bases from V and 8 bases from J, with 21 bases in between. The CDR3 sequence: CASSVDWDKGPGDSPLHF. CDR3 bases: TGTGCCAGCAGCGTAGATTGGGACAAGGGTCCCGGTGATTCACCCCTCCACTTT.

The V gene is TRBV27, the J gene TRBJ1-1; D might be TRBD1 (5 bases). V lost 4 bases and J lost 2, with 8 bases in between. This CDR3 has 13 amino acids. From germline, CDR1 is MNHEY and CDR2 SMNVEV (reference sequence). The CDR3 loop is CASSWGTNTEAFF. DNA for the CDR3: TGTGCCAGCAGTTGGGGGACCAACACTGAAGCTTTCTTT.

The V call is TRBV13, the J call TRBJ2-5, with D possibly TRBD2 on 5 matching bases. Germline lookup yields CDR1 PRHDT and CDR2 FYEKMQ (reference sequence). CDR3 size: 16 residues. V was trimmed by 0 bases and J by 1 base, leaving 12 bases between them. Here the CDR3 reads CASSLGGILPQETQYF. Written as DNA, the CDR3 is TGTGCCAGCAGCTTAGGCGGGATATTGCCCCAAGAGACCCAGTACTTC.